Below are 4 T cell receptor beta chains sequenced from a single sample in a study of regulatory T cells in long-lasting Graves disease. As for time point: persistent/refractory GD, antithyroid drugs over 5 years with positive TRAb. Construction of the TCR library relied on RNA isolated from PBMCs. Arm-PCR of CDR3 regions with iRepertoire HTBI primers generated TCR beta libraries. MiXCR, run by TCRdb on the multiplex PCR reads, gives a single entry per CDR3 protein. The sample records roughly 360,000 distinct CDR3 sequences, roughly 25% being singletons. The sequencing here drew on peripheral blood mononuclear cells (PBMCs), taken when the disease was refractory, from a patient treated with antithyroid drugs. The source is a middle-aged woman with Graves disease.

J is TRBJ2-2 and V is TRBV7-3; the D call may be TRBD1 or TRBD2 (5 bases each). Germline values: CDR1 SGHTA, CDR2 FQGTGA. This CDR3 comprises 17 residues. The V and J ends lost 3 bases and 1 base respectively, with 15 bases between them. The chain's CDR3 is CASSLVEGPRNTGELFF. Here the CDR3 DNA reads TGTGCCAGCAGCTTGGTAGAGGGACCGCGGAACACCGGGGAGCTGTTTTTT. Filled out from reference TRBV7-3 and TRBJ2-2, the complete variable domain reads GAGVSQTPSNKVTEKGKYVELRCDPISGHTALYWYRQSLGQGPEFLIYFQGTGAADDSGLPNDRFFAVRPEGSVSTLKIQRTERGDSAVYLCASSLVEGPRNTGELFFGEGSRLTVL.

This clonotype was seen many times. The V call is TRBV29-1, the J call TRBJ2-5; 11 bases line up with TRBD2. This CDR3 spans 15 amino acids. The V segment lost 4 bases and the J segment 5 bases; nucleotides outside the gene matches: 9. CDR1 SQVTM and CDR2 ANQGSEA come from the germline V gene. CDR3 coding DNA: TGCAGCGTTGGTACTAGCGGGAGAGTTAAGGAGACCCAGTACTTC. It encodes CSVGTSGRVKETQYF.

This clonotype showed up many times. The genes are TRBV29-1 and TRBJ2-6; D possibly matches TRBD1 or TRBD2 (5 bases each). CDR1 and CDR2 from the germline V gene are SQVTM and ANQGSEA. This CDR3 contains 13 residues. V was pared by 7 bases and J by 6 bases, with 13 bases between. The CDR3 nucleotides read TGCAGCGCCGGCGCAGGGACGGCCAACGTCCTGACTTTC. Amino acid sequence: CSAGAGTANVLTF.

Ten or more counts support this clonotype. The chain has TRBV13 and TRBJ2-7, with D unclear. This CDR3 is built from 14 residues. Trimming took 5 bases from V and 1 from J, leaving 12 bases between them. Germline assignment: CDR1 PRHDT and CDR2 FYEKMQ (reference sequence). The CDR3 sequence: CASSERAESYEQYF. In nucleotides, the CDR3 is TGTGCCAGCAGCGAAAGGGCAGAGTCCTACGAGCAGTACTTC.